This T cell receptor (beta chain) emerged from a study of T cell responses to AZD1222 COVID-19 vaccine. General observations from the study: The breadth and depth of Spike-specific TCRs increased once two AZD1222 doses had been given. Baseline antibody screening turned up just a handful of seropositive AZD1222 recipients.

Repertoires were generated with immunoSEQ multiplex PCR, while TCRdb's copy carries only in-frame clones and drops some. The data contain about 120,000 clones, about nine tenths of them singletons. This CDR3 spans 12 amino acids. Trimming shortened V by 8 bases and J by 6 bases, and 13 bases separated the two germline ends. The germline gives CDR1 ENHRY, CDR2 SYGVKD. On this clone: What it recognizes is unknown.

J is TRBJ1-2 and V is TRBV10-3, with D unclear. The receptor was derived from an adult who received the AZD1222 COVID-19 vaccine. The starting material was peripheral blood, obtained 28 days after the second AZD1222 dose. CDR3 sequence reads: CAISANQNGYTF. CDR3 sequence (DNA): TGTGCCATCTCGGCGAATCAAAATGGCTACACCTTC.